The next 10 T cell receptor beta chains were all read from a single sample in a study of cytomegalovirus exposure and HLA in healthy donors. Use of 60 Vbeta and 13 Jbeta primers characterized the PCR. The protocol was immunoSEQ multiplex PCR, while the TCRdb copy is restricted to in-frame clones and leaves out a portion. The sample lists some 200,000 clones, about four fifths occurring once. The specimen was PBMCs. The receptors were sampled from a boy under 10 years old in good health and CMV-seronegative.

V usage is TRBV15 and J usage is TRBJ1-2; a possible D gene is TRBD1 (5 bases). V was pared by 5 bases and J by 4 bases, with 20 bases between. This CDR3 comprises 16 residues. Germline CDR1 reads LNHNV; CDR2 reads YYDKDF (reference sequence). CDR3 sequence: CATSSDRVPPLYGYTF. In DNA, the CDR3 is TGTGCCACCAGCTCAGACAGAGTTCCCCCTCTCTATGGCTACACCTTC.

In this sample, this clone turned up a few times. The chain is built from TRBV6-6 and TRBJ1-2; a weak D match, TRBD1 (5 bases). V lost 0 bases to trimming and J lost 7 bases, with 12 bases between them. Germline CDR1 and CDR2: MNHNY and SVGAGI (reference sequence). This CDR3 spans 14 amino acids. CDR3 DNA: TGTGCCAGCAGTTACTCGATGTGGGGCGGTGGCTACACCTTC. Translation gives CASSYSMWGGGYTF.

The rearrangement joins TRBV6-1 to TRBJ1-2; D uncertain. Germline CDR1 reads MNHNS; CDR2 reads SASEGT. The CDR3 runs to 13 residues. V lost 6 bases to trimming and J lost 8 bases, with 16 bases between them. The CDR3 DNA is TGTGCCAGCAGCCGAGGTATAAGAGAAGGCTACACCTTC. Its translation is CASSRGIREGYTF.

The CDR3 DNA is TGTGCCATCAGTGAGTCCGGGACAGGGGGCAGGGTCTATGGCTACACCTTC. Translated, it gives CAISESGTGGRVYGYTF. The chain joins TRBV10-3 to TRBJ1-2, with 12 bases aligning to TRBD1. The CDR3 loop spans 17 amino acids. The V gene's germline CDR1 is ENHRY and CDR2 SYGVKD. The junction had 6 bases not matched to a gene; V was cut back by 0 bases and J by 4 bases.

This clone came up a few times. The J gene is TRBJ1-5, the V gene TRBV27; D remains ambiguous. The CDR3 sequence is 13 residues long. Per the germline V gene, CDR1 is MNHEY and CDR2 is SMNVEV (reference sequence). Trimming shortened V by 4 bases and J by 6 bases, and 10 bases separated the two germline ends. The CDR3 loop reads CASSSVVGQPQHF. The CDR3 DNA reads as TGTGCCAGCAGTTCGGTAGTCGGTCAGCCCCAGCATTTT.

DNA for the CDR3: TGTGCCAGCAGCTTGGGTGGAGTGTCCCGCACAGATACGCAGTATTTT. Its translation is CASSLGGVSRTDTQYF. V and J are TRBV5-4 and TRBJ2-3; D unresolved. V was pared by 0 bases and J by 1 base, with 12 bases between. The CDR3 spans 16 residues. CDR1 and CDR2 from the germline V gene are SGHNT and YYREEE (reference sequence).

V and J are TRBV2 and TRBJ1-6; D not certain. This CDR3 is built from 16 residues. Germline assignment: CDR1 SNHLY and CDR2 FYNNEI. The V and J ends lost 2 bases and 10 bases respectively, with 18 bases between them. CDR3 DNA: TGTGCCAGCAGTGAACTCGCCGGGAGGGCCGGGTCACCCCTCCACTTT. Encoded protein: CASSELAGRAGSPLHF.

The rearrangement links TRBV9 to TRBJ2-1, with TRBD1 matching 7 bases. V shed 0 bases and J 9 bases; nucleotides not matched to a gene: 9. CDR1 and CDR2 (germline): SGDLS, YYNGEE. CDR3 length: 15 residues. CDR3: CASSVALDRDSEQFF. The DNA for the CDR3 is TGTGCCAGCAGCGTAGCTCTCGACAGGGACAGTGAGCAGTTCTTC.

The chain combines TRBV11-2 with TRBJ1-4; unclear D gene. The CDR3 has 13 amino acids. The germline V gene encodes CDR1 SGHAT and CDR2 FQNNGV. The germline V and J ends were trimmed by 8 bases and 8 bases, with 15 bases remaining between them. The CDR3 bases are TGTGCCAGCCGTGAGTCGGAGGGCGAAAAACTGTTTTTT. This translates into CASRESEGEKLFF.

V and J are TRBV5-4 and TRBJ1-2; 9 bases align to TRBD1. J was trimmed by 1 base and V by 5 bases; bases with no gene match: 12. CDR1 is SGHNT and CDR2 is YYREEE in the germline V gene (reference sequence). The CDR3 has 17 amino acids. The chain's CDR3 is CASRLSGTGTVNYGYTF. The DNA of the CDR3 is TGTGCCAGCAGGCTCTCCGGGACAGGGACTGTTAACTATGGCTACACCTTC.